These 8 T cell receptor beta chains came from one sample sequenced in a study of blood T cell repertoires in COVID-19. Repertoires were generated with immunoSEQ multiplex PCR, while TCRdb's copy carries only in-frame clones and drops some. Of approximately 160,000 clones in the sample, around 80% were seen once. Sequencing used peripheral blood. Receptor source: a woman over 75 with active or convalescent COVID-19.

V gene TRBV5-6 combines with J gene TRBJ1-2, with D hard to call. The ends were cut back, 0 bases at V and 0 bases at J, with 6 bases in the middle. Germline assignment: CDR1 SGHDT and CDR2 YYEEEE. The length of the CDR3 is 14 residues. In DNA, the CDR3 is TGTGCCAGCAGCTTGGACAGAACTAACTATGGCTACACCTTC. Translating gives CASSLDRTNYGYTF. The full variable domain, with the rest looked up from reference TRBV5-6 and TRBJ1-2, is DAGVTQSPTHLIKTRGQQVTLRCSPKSGHDTVSWYQQALGQGPQFIFQYYEEEERQRGNFPDRFSGHQFPNYSSELNVNALLLGDSALYLCASSLDRTNYGYTFGSGTRLTVV.

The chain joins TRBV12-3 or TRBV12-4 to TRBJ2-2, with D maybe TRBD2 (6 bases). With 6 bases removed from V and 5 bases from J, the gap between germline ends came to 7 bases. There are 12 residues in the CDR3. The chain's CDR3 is CASRLATGELFF. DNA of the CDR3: TGTGCCAGCAGACTAGCTACCGGGGAGCTGTTTTTT.

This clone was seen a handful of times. In nucleotides, the CDR3 is TGTGCCAGCAGCCAAGCACCCGGGACACAAGAGACCCAGTACTTC. Amino acids: CASSQAPGTQETQYF. V usage is TRBV3-1 (or the pseudogene TRBV3-2) and J usage is TRBJ2-5; TRBD1 might be the D (6 bases). Germline CDR1 reads LGHDT; CDR2 reads YNNKEL (reference sequence). This CDR3 contains 15 residues. With 1 base removed from V and 2 bases from J, the gap between germline ends came to 11 bases.

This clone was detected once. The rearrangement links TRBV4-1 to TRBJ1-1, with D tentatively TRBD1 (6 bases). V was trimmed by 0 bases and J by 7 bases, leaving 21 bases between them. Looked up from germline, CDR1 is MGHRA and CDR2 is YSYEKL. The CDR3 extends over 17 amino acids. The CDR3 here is CASSQDPNRAQQGEAFF. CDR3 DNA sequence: TGCGCCAGCAGCCAAGACCCGAACAGGGCCCAGCAGGGTGAAGCTTTCTTT.

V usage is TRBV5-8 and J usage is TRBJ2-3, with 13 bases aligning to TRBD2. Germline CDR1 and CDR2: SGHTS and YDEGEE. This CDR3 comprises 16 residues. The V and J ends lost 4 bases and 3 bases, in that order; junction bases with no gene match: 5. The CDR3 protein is CASSPGLAGQTDTQYF. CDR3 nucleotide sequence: TGTGCCAGCAGCCCGGGACTAGCGGGGCAGACAGATACGCAGTATTTT. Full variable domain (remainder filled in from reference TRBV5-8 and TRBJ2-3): EAGVTQSPTHLIKTRGQQATLRCSPISGHTSVYWYQQALGLGLQFLLWYDEGEERNRGNFPPRFSGRQFPNYSSELNVNALELEDSALYLCASSPGLAGQTDTQYFGPGTRLTVL.

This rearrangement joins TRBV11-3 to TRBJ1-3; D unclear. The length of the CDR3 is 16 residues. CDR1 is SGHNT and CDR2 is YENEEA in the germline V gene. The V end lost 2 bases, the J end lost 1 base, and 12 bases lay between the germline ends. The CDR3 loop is CASSLTLRSSGNTIYF. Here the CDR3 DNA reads TGTGCCAGCAGCTTAACCTTGAGAAGTTCTGGAAACACCATATATTTT.

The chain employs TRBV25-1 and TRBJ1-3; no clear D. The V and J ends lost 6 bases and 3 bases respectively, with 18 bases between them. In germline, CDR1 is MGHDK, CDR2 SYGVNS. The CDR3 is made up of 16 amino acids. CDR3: CASSPMLVGVGNTIYF. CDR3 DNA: TGTGCCAGCAGCCCCATGCTGGTCGGTGTTGGAAACACCATATATTTT.

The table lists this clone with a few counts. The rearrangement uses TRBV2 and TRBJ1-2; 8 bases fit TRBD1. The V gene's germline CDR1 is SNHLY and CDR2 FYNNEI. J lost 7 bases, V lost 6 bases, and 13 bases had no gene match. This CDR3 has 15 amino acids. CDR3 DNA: TGTGCCAGCAGGGTTACCGGACAGGGAAAAGGTGGCTACACCTTC. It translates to CASRVTGQGKGGYTF.